The 29 T cell receptor beta chains presented below share a single source sample, sequenced in a study of PD-1 blockade in classical Hodgkin lymphoma. All trial patients relapsed after autologous stem cell transplantation. Using immunoSEQ multiplex PCR, the repertoire was profiled, and TCRdb retains in-frame clones only, with some absent. Of 45,000 or so clones detected, 73% appear once; the ten largest clones hold approximately 11%. Sequences were derived from peripheral blood mononuclear cells (PBMCs), sampled at baseline. These receptors came from a human donor with classical Hodgkin lymphoma.

This clone was recorded a few times. The chain carries TRBV9 and TRBJ1-2; perhaps TRBD1 as D (6 bases). V was cut by 5 bases and J by 1 base, with 15 bases left in between. The length of the CDR3 is 15 residues. Germline loops: CDR1 SGDLS, CDR2 YYNGEE. The CDR3 coding sequence is TGTGCCAGCAGTCCTCCGGACAGCCTTAACTATGGCTACACCTTC. Encoded protein: CASSPPDSLNYGYTF.

This chain joins TRBV12-5 and TRBJ2-3; no clear D. CDR3 length equals 13 residues. Trimming cost V 6 bases and J 3 bases, with 10 bases left between them. CDR1 and CDR2 (germline): LGHNT, FRNRAP. CDR3 nucleotide sequence: TGTGCTAGTGGGGGGTATAAGACAGATACGCAGTATTTT. It encodes CASGGYKTDTQYF.

In its sample, this clone is medium-sized. V usage is TRBV2 and J usage is TRBJ1-2; D might be TRBD1 (5 bases). V was trimmed by 3 bases and J by 2 bases, leaving 10 bases between them. Germline assignment: CDR1 SNHLY and CDR2 FYNNEI. The CDR3 extends over 14 amino acids. The CDR3 sequence is CASSDGGDNYGYTF. For the CDR3, the DNA is TGTGCCAGCAGTGATGGGGGGGACAACTATGGCTACACCTTC.

The rearrangement uses TRBV6-5 and TRBJ2-2, with D unresolved. Per the germline V gene, CDR1 is MNHEY and CDR2 is SVGAGI. This CDR3 is 12 amino acids long. V dropped 3 bases and J dropped 4 bases, with 3 bases sitting between them. CDR3 region: CASSYPTGELFF. The DNA of the CDR3 is TGTGCCAGCAGTTATCCCACCGGGGAGCTGTTTTTT.

The chain uses TRBV19 and TRBJ1-1; D gene unclear. The germline CDR1 and CDR2 sequences are LNHDA and SQIVND (reference sequence). This CDR3 region has 14 residues. Trimming removed 5 bases at V and 1 base at J, with 11 bases between. The CDR3 DNA reads TGTGCCAGTAGTCTGATGGGGAGGAACACTGAAGCTTTCTTT. It specifies CASSLMGRNTEAFF.

The genes are TRBV18 and TRBJ2-3; D gene unclear. The ends were cut back, 3 bases at V and 2 bases at J, with 15 bases in the middle. The CDR3 spans 16 residues. CDR1 is KGHSH and CDR2 is LQKENI in the germline V gene. The CDR3 DNA reads TGTGCCAGCTCACCTACAAAGAGTAATATCACAGATACGCAGTATTTT. Translation: CASSPTKSNITDTQYF.

The DNA for the CDR3 is TGTGCCAGCAGGCGTACAGTGTCAGCAACCCAAGAGACCCAGTACTTC. This encodes CASRRTVSATQETQYF. The chain joins TRBV5-5 to TRBJ2-5, with D uncertain. From germline, CDR1 is SGHKS and CDR2 YYEKEE (reference sequence). Trimming removed 5 bases from V and 1 base from J, with 18 bases in between. CDR3 size: 16 residues.

The rearrangement uses TRBV5-4 and TRBJ1-1; D unresolved. Trimming removed 6 bases at V and 3 bases at J, with 18 bases between. Germline V gives CDR1 SGHNT, CDR2 YYREEE (reference sequence). This CDR3 is 15 amino acids long. The CDR3: CASTPTPTRDTEAFF. The CDR3 nucleotides read TGTGCCAGCACCCCGACACCCACACGGGACACTGAAGCTTTCTTT.

This clone appeared a single time. CDR3 amino acids: CASSLVSFDTQYF. The CDR3, as DNA: TGCGCCAGCAGCTTGGTGTCATTCGATACGCAGTATTTT. This chain uses TRBV5-1 with TRBJ2-3; no clear D gene. Trimming took 0 bases from V and 6 from J, leaving 8 bases between them. The CDR3 has 13 amino acids. Germline V lookup: CDR1 SGHRS, CDR2 YFSETQ.

This clone was detected a few times. The chain recombines TRBV30 with TRBJ1-6; no firm D call. CDR1 is GTSNPN, CDR2 SVGIG, per germline (reference sequence). V was pared by 1 base and J by 10 bases, with 11 bases between. The CDR3 extends over 13 amino acids. The DNA for the CDR3 is TGTGCCTGGAGTGGCTATACGGCGTCACCCCTCCACTTT. Translated, it gives CAWSGYTASPLHF.

The chain recombines TRBV2 with TRBJ1-6, with D maybe TRBD1 (6 bases). The CDR3 totals 14 residues. The V end was cut by 2 bases, the J end by 11 bases, with 13 bases between. The germline V gene has CDR1 SNHLY and CDR2 FYNNEI. CDR3 coding DNA: TGTGCCAGCAGTGAACGGGGGGCGGCGGCACCCCTCCACTTT. This gives the protein CASSERGAAAPLHF.

This clone was picked up a small number of times. The CDR3 loop reads CASSATDNSPLHF. The CDR3 nucleotides read TGTGCCAGCAGTGCCACCGATAATTCACCCCTCCACTTT. The chain has TRBV6-4 and TRBJ1-6, with D unresolved. The CDR3 is made up of 13 amino acids. Germline V CDR1 and CDR2: MRHNA, SNTAGT. Trimming shortened V by 4 bases and J by 5 bases, and 6 bases separated the two germline ends.

V usage is TRBV19 and J usage is TRBJ2-5; 7 nucleotides agree with TRBD1. The CDR3 length is 13 residues. V gave up 2 bases and J gave up 4 bases; unmatched junction bases: 1. The germline V gene encodes CDR1 LNHDA and CDR2 SQIVND (reference sequence). This CDR3 is CASSINRGETQYF. The CDR3 DNA reads as TGTGCCAGTAGTATAAACAGGGGAGAGACCCAGTACTTC.

The chain recombines TRBV9 with TRBJ1-4; 10 bases align to TRBD1. The CDR3 has 15 residues. Germline loops: CDR1 SGDLS, CDR2 YYNGEE. V lost 3 bases and J lost 8; bases outside the gene matches: 7. The CDR3: CASSGDRGWEEKLFF. The CDR3 nucleotides read TGTGCCAGCAGCGGGGACAGGGGATGGGAAGAAAAACTGTTTTTT.

The chain uses TRBV4-1 and TRBJ2-1, with TRBD2 as a possible D gene (6 bases). Trimming stripped 5 bases from V and 4 bases from J, with 9 bases between. This CDR3 has 13 amino acids. Germline CDR1 is MGHRA and CDR2 is YSYEKL. The CDR3 sequence: CASSLGGYNEQFF. The CDR3 DNA follows: TGCGCCAGCAGCTTGGGGGGATACAATGAGCAGTTCTTC.

Only a few counts were recorded for this clone. The chain employs TRBV15 and TRBJ1-4; D is unclear. The CDR3 runs to 16 residues. Trimming removed 1 base from V and 6 bases from J, with 15 bases in between. In germline, CDR1 is LNHNV, CDR2 YYDKDF (reference sequence). The CDR3 coding sequence is TGTGCCACCAGCAGAGCAGCGGACGCTTACTATGAAAAACTGTTTTTT. It yields the protein CATSRAADAYYEKLFF.

V and J are TRBV29-1 and TRBJ2-1; no clear D. CDR1 and CDR2 from the germline V gene are SQVTM and ANQGSEA. V was shortened by 6 bases and J by 6 bases, with 15 bases between the two germline ends. The length of the CDR3 is 13 residues. The CDR3 region is CSVVLNLSNEQFF. Written as DNA, the CDR3 is TGCAGCGTGGTACTGAATTTGTCCAATGAGCAGTTCTTC.

The chain uses TRBV6-1 and TRBJ1-2; perhaps TRBD1 as D (6 bases). CDR3 length: 14 residues. V was cut by 4 bases and J by 5 bases, with 14 bases left in between. CDR1 is MNHNS, CDR2 SASEGT, per germline. Here the CDR3 reads CASSGETGNYGYTF. CDR3 bases: TGTGCCAGCAGTGGGGAGACAGGAAATTATGGCTACACCTTC.

This clone was recorded many times. The CDR3 nucleotides read TGCAGCGTTGTCGGGACAGGGGGGAACTATGGCTACACCTTC. As protein: CSVVGTGGNYGYTF. J is TRBJ1-2 and V is TRBV29-1; 11 bases fit TRBD1. The CDR3 has 14 amino acids. Germline trimming cut 4 bases from V and 2 bases from J; bases unmatched to any gene: 3. Germline V lookup: CDR1 SQVTM, CDR2 ANQGSEA.

This clone has just a few counts. J is TRBJ1-1 and V is TRBV30; 9 nucleotides align to TRBD1. The ends lost 5 bases at V and 5 bases at J; junction bases unmatched: 6. The CDR3 runs to 13 residues. The germline V gene has CDR1 GTSNPN and CDR2 SVGIG (reference sequence). Here the CDR3 DNA reads TGTGCCTGGGAGGACAGGGGATTGACTGAAGCTTTCTTT. Translated, it gives CAWEDRGLTEAFF. Full variable domain (remainder filled in from reference TRBV30 and TRBJ1-1): SQTIHQWPATLVQPVGSPLSLECTVEGTSNPNLYWYRQAAGRGLQLLFYSVGIGQISSEVPQNLSASRPQDRQFILSSKKLLLSDSGFYLCAWEDRGLTEAFFGQGTRLTVV.

This chain connects TRBV30 to TRBJ2-1; a weak D match, TRBD2 (5 bases). The germline V gene has CDR1 GTSNPN and CDR2 SVGIG (reference sequence). V gave up 0 bases and J gave up 13 bases, with 13 bases separating them. The CDR3 has 12 amino acids. CDR3: CAWSVLRTGQFF. Here the CDR3 DNA reads TGTGCCTGGAGTGTTTTGAGGACGGGACAGTTCTTC.

This sequence joins TRBV18 and TRBJ1-4, with a weak D call TRBD1 (5 bases). Trimming took off 4 bases at V and 7 bases at J, with 13 bases between the two ends. The CDR3 is made up of 14 amino acids. Germline V lookup: CDR1 KGHSH, CDR2 LQKENI. The CDR3 here is CASSLQGLGEKLFF. For the CDR3, the DNA is TGTGCCAGCTCACTTCAGGGACTTGGTGAAAAACTGTTTTTT.

The chain employs TRBV9 and TRBJ2-6, with D uncertain. Trimming took 6 bases from V and 5 from J, leaving 9 bases between them. The CDR3 extends over 13 amino acids. Germline V lookup: CDR1 SGDLS, CDR2 YYNGEE. The CDR3 loop is CASKQSRANVLTF. In DNA form, the CDR3 reads TGTGCCAGCAAACAAAGTCGGGCCAACGTCCTGACTTTC.

The V gene is TRBV5-6, the J gene TRBJ2-1, with D possibly being TRBD1 (5 bases). The CDR3 length is 13 residues. V lost 4 bases, J lost 7 bases, and 12 bases lay in between. Per the germline V gene, CDR1 is SGHDT and CDR2 is YYEEEE. CDR3 protein: CASSPWTRNEQFF. CDR3 sequence (DNA): TGTGCCAGCAGCCCCTGGACAAGAAATGAGCAGTTCTTC.

V usage is TRBV11-2 and J usage is TRBJ2-5, with 9 bases identical to TRBD1. The length of the CDR3 is 14 residues. Germline assignment: CDR1 SGHAT and CDR2 FQNNGV. J was trimmed by 4 bases and V by 5 bases; bases with no gene match: 5. The CDR3 nucleotides read TGTGCCAGCAGCCACAGGGGGCGGCTAGAGACCCAGTACTTC. Protein sequence: CASSHRGRLETQYF.

This chain connects TRBV9 to TRBJ1-1; 7 bases are a match to TRBD1. The junction had 8 bases not matched to a gene; V was cut back by 7 bases and J by 2 bases. Germline V gene data show CDR1 as SGDLS and CDR2 as YYNGEE. The CDR3 contains 14 residues. CDR3 in amino acids: CASAWGTANTEAFF. The CDR3, as DNA: TGTGCCAGCGCGTGGGGGACAGCAAACACTGAAGCTTTCTTT.

The chain carries TRBV7-6 and TRBJ2-1; TRBD2 might be the D (6 bases). The CDR3 spans 13 residues. The V and J ends lost 4 bases and 7 bases respectively, with 11 bases between them. The germline CDR1 and CDR2 sequences are SGHVS and FNYEAQ. The chain's CDR3 is CASSSGLRNEQFF. CDR3 sequence (DNA): TGTGCCAGCAGCTCGGGACTCCGAAATGAGCAGTTCTTC.

The chain has TRBV7-9 and TRBJ1-4, with TRBD1 matching 7 bases. CDR1 is SEHNR, CDR2 FQNEAQ, per germline (reference sequence). Germline trimming cut 4 bases from V and 6 bases from J; bases unmatched to any gene: 5. The CDR3 runs to 14 residues. CDR3 nucleotide sequence: TGTGCCAGCAGCTCCCAGGGGGGTTATGAAAAACTGTTTTTT. Translation gives CASSSQGGYEKLFF.

J is TRBJ2-3 and V is TRBV5-1; 7 nucleotides line up with TRBD2. Trimming took 3 bases from V and 6 from J; bases not matched to a gene: 7. CDR3 length: 14 amino acids. Per the germline V gene, CDR1 is SGHRS and CDR2 is YFSETQ. CDR3 bases: TGCGCCAGCAGCTCCGGGGGGTTCCGGGATACGCAGTATTTT. The encoded protein is CASSSGGFRDTQYF.